These 18 T cell receptor beta chains share one sample of origin, sequenced in a study of beta chain features in type 1 diabetes. Reverse transcription of all isolated RNA meant that expressed TCRB transcripts were sequenced. Sequenced by immunoSEQ multiplex PCR; TCRdb stores in-frame clones only, minus some. The sample includes approximately 340,000 clones, about 15% of them seen just once. Sequenced material: naive CD4+ T cells from blood. Source of these receptors: a woman younger than 30 in good health.

This chain joins TRBV5-4 and TRBJ2-7, with 8 bases identical to TRBD2. Germline values: CDR1 SGHNT, CDR2 YYREEE (reference sequence). CDR3 length equals 17 residues. With 0 bases clipped from V and 4 bases from J, the junction kept 12 bases outside the gene matches. In DNA, the CDR3 is TGTGCCAGCAGCTTGGGAAATACAGCGGGAGTACCGTACGAGCAGTACTTC. This translates into CASSLGNTAGVPYEQYF.

This clone was found a few times. The gene calls are TRBV5-1 and TRBJ2-1; TRBD2 matches at 11 bases. This CDR3 is built from 16 residues. V lost 0 bases and J lost 6; bases outside the gene matches: 5. Germline V CDR1 and CDR2: SGHRS, YFSETQ. The CDR3 coding sequence is TGCGCCAGCAGCTTGGCCGGGACTAGCGGAGTCAATGAGCAGTTCTTC. Residues: CASSLAGTSGVNEQFF. Supplemented by reference TRBV5-1 and TRBJ2-1, the full variable domain reads KAGVTQTPRYLIKTRGQQVTLSCSPISGHRSVSWYQQTPGQGLQFLFEYFSETQRNKGNFPGRFSGRQFSNSRSEMNVSTLELGDSALYLCASSLAGTSGVNEQFFGPGTRLTVL.

The chain carries TRBV7-2 and TRBJ1-1; D is possibly TRBD1 (5 bases). Germline CDR1 is SGHTA and CDR2 is FQGNSA. Trimming left V 1 base short and J 4 bases short, with 7 bases between. The CDR3 has 13 residues. The CDR3 DNA sequence: TGTGCCAGCAGCTTAGAAGGGGCCACTGAAGCTTTCTTT. Protein sequence: CASSLEGATEAFF.

This clone has just a few counts. The rearrangement links TRBV9 to TRBJ2-7; D is possibly TRBD1 (5 bases). With 4 bases removed from V and 2 bases from J, the gap between germline ends came to 16 bases. The germline gives CDR1 SGDLS, CDR2 YYNGEE. This CDR3 has 15 amino acids. CDR3 sequence (DNA): TGTGCCAGCAGCCAATTCGGACAAGGACCCTACGAGCAGTACTTC. The encoded protein is CASSQFGQGPYEQYF.

The V gene is TRBV28, the J gene TRBJ2-5; 11 positions match TRBD2. Germline CDR1 and CDR2: MDHEN and SYDVKM. V dropped 8 bases and J dropped 0; count of bases not matched to a gene: 8. The CDR3 spans 16 residues. CDR3 region: CASAGRTSGYQETQYF. CDR3 DNA: TGTGCCAGCGCCGGAAGGACTAGCGGGTACCAAGAGACCCAGTACTTC.

This clone was found once. The genes are TRBV11-2 and TRBJ2-5, with a tentative D call TRBD2 (5 bases). V was trimmed by 6 bases and J by 1 base, leaving 18 bases between them. CDR3 length: 16 residues. The germline V gene encodes CDR1 SGHAT and CDR2 FQNNGV. Here the CDR3 DNA reads TGTGCCAGCAGTCTTAGACCCACGGGATCCCAAGAGACCCAGTACTTC. As protein: CASSLRPTGSQETQYF.

The V and J genes are TRBV29-1 and TRBJ2-5, with 7 positions matching TRBD1. The DNA end lines up better with TRBJ2-7; the J call may be wrong. Germline V gene data show CDR1 as SQVTM and CDR2 as ANQGSEA. The CDR3 extends over 12 amino acids. CDR3 in DNA: TGCAGCTATGCCGGACAGGTATACGAGCAGTACTTC. It specifies CSYAGQVYEQYF.

The genes are TRBV15 and TRBJ2-1; 8 positions match TRBD2. The CDR3 length is 15 residues. Per germline, CDR1 LNHNV and CDR2 YYDKDF (reference sequence). J gave up 8 bases and V 6 bases, and 12 bases lay outside the gene matches. The CDR3 spells CATRPGLVAVYEQFF. The CDR3 coding sequence is TGTGCCACCAGACCGGGACTAGTGGCGGTTTATGAGCAGTTCTTC.

This clone was found a few times. The chain links TRBV30 to TRBJ1-1; 8 bases match TRBD1. Trimming at V came to 5 bases and at J to 0 bases, leaving 2 bases not matched to a gene. This CDR3 spans 13 amino acids. Germline V gene sequence: CDR1 GTSNPN, CDR2 SVGIG (reference sequence). DNA for the CDR3: TGTGCCTGGGACAGGGGCTTGAACACTGAAGCTTTCTTT. Amino acids: CAWDRGLNTEAFF. Looking up the rest from reference TRBV30 and TRBJ1-1 gives the full variable domain: SQTIHQWPATLVQPVGSPLSLECTVEGTSNPNLYWYRQAAGRGLQLLFYSVGIGQISSEVPQNLSASRPQDRQFILSSKKLLLSDSGFYLCAWDRGLNTEAFFGQGTRLTVV.

The chain couples TRBV5-4 to TRBJ2-7; 7 bases match TRBD1. This CDR3 is 16 amino acids long. J lost 3 bases, V lost 0 bases, and 9 bases had no gene match. In germline, CDR1 is SGHNT, CDR2 YYREEE (reference sequence). CDR3 nucleotide sequence: TGTGCCAGCAGCTTGGGTCTACAGGGGAAGGACTACGAGCAGTACTTC. Translating gives CASSLGLQGKDYEQYF.

V gene TRBV5-1 combines with J gene TRBJ2-7, with D tentatively TRBD1 (7 bases). V gave up 2 bases and J gave up 3 bases, with 12 bases separating them. The CDR3 runs to 14 residues. Germline CDR1 is SGHRS and CDR2 is YFSETQ. This CDR3 reads CASSFVQGGYEQYF. CDR3 coding DNA: TGCGCCAGCAGCTTTGTCCAGGGGGGCTACGAGCAGTACTTC.

This sequence joins TRBV7-9 and TRBJ2-5; a weak D match, TRBD2 (5 bases). V lost 1 base and J 6 bases, leaving 18 bases between the germline ends. Germline loops: CDR1 SEHNR, CDR2 FQNEAQ (reference sequence). The CDR3 loop spans 16 amino acids. CDR3: CASSLEVTGSRKTQYF. DNA of the CDR3: TGTGCCAGCAGCTTAGAGGTTACGGGGAGTAGAAAGACCCAGTACTTC.

A few counts support this clone. This chain connects TRBV6-5 to TRBJ2-7, with 9 positions matching TRBD2. Germline CDR1 is MNHEY and CDR2 is SVGAGI. This CDR3 has 14 residues. The junction had 3 bases not matched to a gene; V was cut back by 4 bases and J by 2 bases. The chain's CDR3 is CASSFSGSPYEQYF. The CDR3 DNA sequence: TGTGCCAGCAGTTTTAGCGGGAGTCCCTACGAGCAGTACTTC.

This clone was detected a few times. The V gene is TRBV29-1, the J gene TRBJ1-2, with a weak D call TRBD1 (6 bases). V shed 4 bases and J shed 5 bases, with 14 bases lying between them. CDR3 size: 13 residues. CDR1 SQVTM and CDR2 ANQGSEA come from the germline V gene. The CDR3: CSVVYRASYGYTF. CDR3 bases: TGCAGCGTTGTATACAGGGCGAGTTATGGCTACACCTTC.

V gene TRBV30 combines with J gene TRBJ2-5; 7 bases agree with TRBD2. The CDR3 has 14 residues. The germline CDR1 and CDR2 sequences are GTSNPN and SVGIG (reference sequence). V lost 5 bases and J lost 2; bases outside the gene matches: 8. CDR3 DNA sequence: TGTGCCTGGGGGCTGGGAGCGGGACAAGAGACCCAGTACTTC. Residues: CAWGLGAGQETQYF.

The chain combines TRBV7-9 with TRBJ1-5, with 7 bases that match TRBD1. The length of the CDR3 is 15 residues. The germline gives CDR1 SEHNR, CDR2 FQNEAQ (reference sequence). The V segment lost 1 base and the J segment 9 bases; nucleotides outside the gene matches: 9. This CDR3 reads CASSLEGAAAGPQHF. CDR3 nucleotides: TGTGCCAGCAGCTTAGAGGGGGCGGCGGCGGGGCCCCAGCATTTT. Using reference TRBV7-9 and TRBJ1-5 for the parts outside the CDR3, the full variable domain is DTGVSQNPRHKITKRGQNVTFRCDPISEHNRLYWYRQTLGQGPEFLTYFQNEAQLEKSRLLSDRFSAERPKGSFSTLEIQRTEQGDSAMYLCASSLEGAAAGPQHFGDGTRLSIL.

CDR3 in amino acids: CASSGTGTGGARAFF. In DNA, the CDR3 is TGCGCCAGCAGCGGGACCGGGACAGGGGGGGCAAGAGCTTTCTTT. The rearrangement links TRBV5-1 to TRBJ1-1, with TRBD1 matching over 11 bases. V shed 4 bases, J shed 10 bases, and the junction held 12 bases outside the gene matches. The CDR3 sequence is 15 residues long. The germline V gene encodes CDR1 SGHRS and CDR2 YFSETQ.

This clone showed up just a few times. The rearrangement joins TRBV29-1 to TRBJ2-1, with 12 bases lining up with TRBD2. J gave up 6 bases and V 6 bases, and 12 bases lay outside the gene matches. CDR1 and CDR2 (germline): SQVTM, ANQGSEA. CDR3 size: 16 residues. The chain's CDR3 is CSVARRLAGESNEQFF. The CDR3, as DNA: TGCAGCGTCGCCCGGAGACTAGCGGGAGAAAGCAATGAGCAGTTCTTC.